Below, 23 T cell receptor beta chains from the same sample are listed, as sequenced in a study of cytomegalovirus exposure and HLA in healthy donors (dated by TCRdb to 2015 to 2018). To prepare the library, the immunoSEQ multiplex PCR assay was applied. A mixture of 60 forward primers for TCR Vbeta segments and 13 reverse primers for TCR Jbeta segments was used in the multiplex PCR. TCRdb provides this immuneACCESS table in a form limited to in-frame rearrangements. Some clones are lacking; in checked studies, under half of them reflect an unresolved V gene, and why the rest are absent is not known. The sample yields over 150,000 clones; 70% to 80% were counted once. The ten largest account for about 4% of the sample. The sequenced sample consisted of PBMCs. These receptors were obtained from a woman between 55 and 75 years old in good health and CMV-seropositive.

This sequence joins TRBV5-1 and TRBJ2-2; D is undetermined. Germline V gives CDR1 SGHRS, CDR2 YFSETQ. Trimming took 3 bases from V and 5 from J, leaving 8 bases between them. The CDR3 has 13 residues. CDR3 sequence (DNA): TGCGCCAGCAGCTCCCTAGTTACCGGGGAGCTGTTTTTT. Its translation: CASSSLVTGELFF. Together with reference TRBV5-1 and TRBJ2-2, the CDR3 gives the full variable domain: KAGVTQTPRYLIKTRGQQVTLSCSPISGHRSVSWYQQTPGQGLQFLFEYFSETQRNKGNFPGRFSGRQFSNSRSEMNVSTLELGDSALYLCASSSLVTGELFFGEGSRLTVL.

This chain links TRBV7-9 with TRBJ1-4, with 8 bases that match TRBD1. The germline CDR1 and CDR2 sequences are SEHNR and FQNEAQ (reference sequence). The V and J ends lost 5 bases and 8 bases, in that order; junction bases with no gene match: 10. The CDR3 sequence is 15 residues long. CDR3 in amino acids: CASSPTTGAGEKLFF. CDR3 DNA sequence: TGTGCCAGCAGCCCAACGACAGGGGCAGGGGAAAAACTGTTTTTT.

The rearrangement links TRBV28 to TRBJ1-2; the D is unclear. Per germline, CDR1 MDHEN and CDR2 SYDVKM. The CDR3 sequence is 13 residues long. V lost 4 bases to trimming and J lost 4 bases, with 10 bases between them. CDR3 sequence (DNA): TGTGCCAGCAGTTCCAACACCATCTATGGCTACACCTTC. Translation gives CASSSNTIYGYTF.

This clone was found a few times. The rearrangement joins TRBV19 to TRBJ1-4, with 8 bases fitting TRBD1. With V trimmed by 4 bases and J by 5 bases, 6 bases remained unmatched. Germline-derived CDR1 and CDR2 are LNHDA and SQIVND (reference sequence). CDR3 size: 15 residues. The CDR3 region is CASSTGQGRNEKLFF. The CDR3 nucleotides are TGTGCCAGTAGTACCGGACAGGGCCGAAATGAAAAACTGTTTTTT.

The chain links TRBV9 to TRBJ2-3, with 8 bases aligning to TRBD2. The germline V gene has CDR1 SGDLS and CDR2 YYNGEE. CDR3 length equals 17 residues. Trimming removed 0 bases from V and 7 bases from J; junction bases left unmatched: 13. CDR3 sequence: CASSVAGFAGGLNTQYF. CDR3 sequence (DNA): TGTGCCAGCAGCGTAGCCGGGTTCGCGGGAGGATTAAATACGCAGTATTTT.

J is TRBJ2-5 and V is TRBV28, with TRBD2 matching 7 bases. V gave up 5 bases and J gave up 1 base; unmatched junction bases: 10. The germline V gene encodes CDR1 MDHEN and CDR2 SYDVKM. The CDR3 has 16 residues. The CDR3 region is CASSPQAGRPQETQYF. In nucleotides, the CDR3 is TGTGCCAGCAGTCCCCAAGCGGGAAGGCCCCAAGAGACCCAGTACTTC. The full variable domain, in which reference TRBV28 and TRBJ2-5 provide the parts outside the CDR3, is DVKVTQSSRYLVKRTGEKVFLECVQDMDHENMFWYRQDPGLGLRLIYFSYDVKMKEKGDIPEGYSVSREKKERFSLILESASTNQTSMYLCASSPQAGRPQETQYFGPGTRLLVL.

This chain joins TRBV28 and TRBJ2-5; the D gene is possibly TRBD1 (7 bases). The CDR3 runs to 15 residues. Trimming took off 8 bases at V and 3 bases at J, with 19 bases between the two ends. The germline V gene encodes CDR1 MDHEN and CDR2 SYDVKM. This CDR3 is CASGGLGGGEETQYF. Written as DNA, the CDR3 is TGTGCCAGCGGGGGGTTAGGGGGCGGCGAAGAGACCCAGTACTTC.

The chain carries TRBV6-5 and TRBJ1-6, with unresolved D. CDR3 size: 16 residues. The germline V and J ends were trimmed by 0 bases and 7 bases, with 13 bases remaining between them. The germline gives CDR1 MNHEY, CDR2 SVGAGI. The CDR3 spells CASSYSNSLRNSPLHF. In DNA form, the CDR3 reads TGTGCCAGCAGTTACTCGAACAGCCTTCGAAATTCACCCCTCCACTTT.

The chain carries TRBV6-5 and TRBJ2-7; a weak D match, TRBD1 (5 bases). The ends were cut back, 2 bases at V and 0 bases at J, with 8 bases in the middle. Germline V gives CDR1 MNHEY, CDR2 SVGAGI. The CDR3 extends over 14 amino acids. CDR3 bases: TGTGCCAGCAGTTACGACAGAAACTCCTACGAGCAGTACTTC. This encodes CASSYDRNSYEQYF.

The V gene is TRBV9, the J gene TRBJ2-3; 10 bases agree with TRBD1. Germline CDR1 reads SGDLS; CDR2 reads YYNGEE. The CDR3 contains 16 residues. Losses at the gene ends were 3 bases for V and 4 bases for J; bases not matched to a gene: 8. The CDR3 bases are TGTGCCAGCAGCGGGGGGACAGGGGTCTTGGCAGATACGCAGTATTTT. The encoded protein is CASSGGTGVLADTQYF.

This chain joins TRBV4-3 and TRBJ2-7; TRBD2 is a possible D gene (6 bases). Germline V gene data show CDR1 as LGHNA and CDR2 as YSLEER. Trimming took off 0 bases at V and 4 bases at J, with 13 bases between the two ends. The CDR3 contains 15 residues. CDR3 nucleotides: TGCGCCAGCAGCCAAGATCTGGAGGGGAGGTACGAGCAGTACTTC. It is translated as CASSQDLEGRYEQYF.

The chain couples TRBV11-2 to TRBJ2-1; TRBD2 might be the D (5 bases). The CDR3 spans 16 residues. Germline-derived CDR1 and CDR2 are SGHAT and FQNNGV. Trimming removed 4 bases at V and 2 bases at J, with 15 bases between. Here the CDR3 DNA reads TGTGCCAGCAGCTATGGCCCCAAGGGAGCCTACAATGAGCAGTTCTTC. Encoded protein: CASSYGPKGAYNEQFF.

The chain is built from TRBV7-9 and TRBJ2-6; maybe TRBD1 (7 bases). V dropped 1 base and J dropped 1 base, with 14 bases sitting between them. Germline V gene data show CDR1 as SEHNR and CDR2 as FQNEAQ (reference sequence). CDR3 length equals 18 residues. The CDR3 region is CASSLGQGGKSGANVLTF. As DNA, the CDR3 is TGTGCCAGCAGCTTAGGGCAGGGGGGAAAATCTGGGGCCAACGTCCTGACTTTC.

The V gene is TRBV11-2, the J gene TRBJ1-1; D is uncertain. Trimming removed 6 bases from V and 4 bases from J, with 15 bases in between. There are 14 residues in the CDR3. Germline CDR1 is SGHAT and CDR2 is FQNNGV. The CDR3 DNA reads TGTGCCAGCAGATCTAATCCTTCCGTCACTGAAGCTTTCTTT. Its translation: CASRSNPSVTEAFF.

The rearrangement joins TRBV5-1 to TRBJ2-6; D unclear. This CDR3 contains 12 residues. Germline values: CDR1 SGHRS, CDR2 YFSETQ. The V and J ends lost 6 bases and 4 bases respectively, with 5 bases between them. The chain's CDR3 is CASTSGANVLTF. The CDR3 nucleotides read TGCGCCAGCACCTCCGGGGCCAACGTCCTGACTTTC.

This clone appeared once. This chain uses TRBV30 with TRBJ2-7; 10 bases agree with TRBD1. Trimming removed 3 bases from V and 4 bases from J; junction bases left unmatched: 3. This CDR3 comprises 13 residues. Germline V lookup: CDR1 GTSNPN, CDR2 SVGIG (reference sequence). The CDR3 spells CAWRRQGAYEQYF. The CDR3 bases are TGTGCCTGGAGGAGACAGGGGGCGTACGAGCAGTACTTC.

CDR3 nucleotides: TGTGCCAGCAGGGCTCTGACAGATACGCAGTATTTT. As protein: CASRALTDTQYF. The gene calls are TRBV28 and TRBJ2-3, with D hard to call. The germline V gene encodes CDR1 MDHEN and CDR2 SYDVKM. This CDR3 has 12 amino acids. Trimming stripped 6 bases from V and 3 bases from J, with 7 bases between.

V usage is TRBV19 and J usage is TRBJ2-1; 13 nucleotides agree with TRBD2. The V and J ends lost 3 bases and 7 bases, in that order; junction bases with no gene match: 9. The CDR3 runs to 17 residues. CDR1 and CDR2 (germline): LNHDA, SQIVND (reference sequence). The CDR3 region is CASSITSGRASRNEQFF. The CDR3 DNA sequence: TGTGCCAGTAGTATCACTAGCGGGAGGGCCTCAAGGAATGAGCAGTTCTTC.

This chain joins TRBV15 and TRBJ2-1; weak D call: TRBD1 (6 bases). With 0 bases removed from V and 7 bases from J, the gap between germline ends came to 16 bases. Per the germline V gene, CDR1 is LNHNV and CDR2 is YYDKDF (reference sequence). The CDR3 contains 16 residues. The CDR3 DNA reads as TGTGCCACCAGCAGAGACTCTAACAGGGTGTCAAATGAGCAGTTCTTC. Translation gives CATSRDSNRVSNEQFF.

This clone occurred a few times. The chain employs TRBV7-2 and TRBJ2-2; 9 nucleotides line up with TRBD2. The junction had 5 bases not matched to a gene; V was cut back by 6 bases and J by 0 bases. This CDR3 comprises 16 residues. The V gene's germline CDR1 is SGHTA and CDR2 FQGNSA. The CDR3: CASRRTSGPNTGELFF. In DNA form, the CDR3 reads TGTGCCAGCAGACGTACTAGCGGGCCGAACACCGGGGAGCTGTTTTTT.

This chain uses TRBV11-1 with TRBJ1-2; D unresolved. V dropped 2 bases and J dropped 8 bases, with 12 bases sitting between them. The germline CDR1 and CDR2 sequences are SGHAT and FQDESV (reference sequence). This CDR3 comprises 13 residues. The CDR3 loop reads CASSLYGVRGYTF. The CDR3 coding sequence is TGTGCCAGCAGCTTATATGGAGTAAGGGGCTACACCTTC.

Points on this clone: Germline is not matched at one junction end, which may reflect a read error. The V call is TRBV28, the J call TRBJ2-7; D possibly corresponds to TRBD2 (6 bases). The CDR3 is 12 residues long. CDR1 and CDR2 (germline): MDHEN, SYDVKM. CDR3 region: CASNLRGEEQYF. Here the CDR3 DNA reads TGTGCCAGCAATTTACGCGGGGAGGAGCAGTACTTC.

The chain employs TRBV29-1 and TRBJ1-3; D gene unclear. In germline, CDR1 is SQVTM, CDR2 ANQGSEA. The CDR3 loop spans 12 amino acids. V was trimmed by 6 bases and J by 1 base, leaving 7 bases between them. CDR3 DNA: TGCAGCGTCCCAGGTTCTGGAAACACCATATATTTT. Translation: CSVPGSGNTIYF.